This T cell receptor (beta chain) was identified in a study of blood T cell repertoires in COVID-19. Clinical history reported by participants formed the basis on which cohorts were assigned. The method was immunoSEQ multiplex PCR; TCRdb's version includes in-frame clones alone and lacks a portion of them. This sample has over 200,000 clones, with 70% to 90% found just once. The V gene lost 0 bases and the J gene lost 2 bases, with 8 bases spanning the gap. The germline V gene encodes CDR1 LGHDT and CDR2 YNNKEL (reference sequence). The CDR3 is 14 residues long. The J gene is TRBJ2-7, the V gene TRBV3-1 (or the pseudogene TRBV3-2); D is uncertain. The specimen sequenced was PBMCs or T cells enriched from blood (not recorded which). The receptor was derived from a woman between 45 and 60 years old who had recovered from COVID-19. In DNA form, the CDR3 reads TGTGCCAGCAGCCAAGATTACAGAGCCTACGAGCAGTACTTC. Its protein is CASSQDYRAYEQYF.